These 4 T cell receptor beta chains share one sample of origin, sequenced in a study of CD8 T cells in ankylosing spondylitis. Each CDR3 protein is one row after TCRdb ran MiXCR on the 5' RACE reads. The sample contains roughly 160,000 distinct CDR3 sequences, around 10% of which appear only once. Sample: blood, either unsorted or a sorted T cell fraction (not recorded which). The receptors come from a male donor with ankylosing spondylitis or in good health (not recorded which).

This clonotype has only a few counts. The chain has TRBV7-2 and TRBJ1-2; 8 bases are shared with TRBD1. The V gene's germline CDR1 is SGHTA and CDR2 FQGNSA. V lost 1 base to trimming and J lost 8 bases; unmatched junction nucleotides: 6. The CDR3 has 14 amino acids. CDR3 sequence: CASSLGGQAVGYTF. CDR3 DNA: TGTGCCAGCAGCTTAGGGGGACAGGCGGTAGGCTACACCTTC.

The sample holds many counts of this clonotype. The rearrangement links TRBV7-8 to TRBJ1-3; D gene ambiguous. The CDR3 extends over 13 amino acids. The ends were cut back, 4 bases at V and 4 bases at J, with 8 bases in the middle. Germline V gene sequence: CDR1 SGHVS, CDR2 FQNEAQ. CDR3 sequence reads: CASSSSTGNTIYF. CDR3 bases: TGTGCCAGCAGCTCCTCCACAGGAAACACCATATATTTT.

This clonotype was seen repeatedly, ten times or more. This chain joins TRBV6-5 and TRBJ2-2; D is unclear. There are 15 residues in the CDR3. In germline, CDR1 is MNHEY, CDR2 SVGAGI. Trimming left V 2 bases short and J 7 bases short, with 14 bases between. For the CDR3, the DNA is TGTGCCAGCAGTTACCCGGCCAGTGTGGGCGGGGAGCTGTTTTTT. Protein: CASSYPASVGGELFF.

This clonotype was recorded at least ten times. The chain recombines TRBV29-1 with TRBJ1-4; D might be TRBD1 (6 bases). The length of the CDR3 is 13 residues. Trimming took 3 bases from V and 7 from J, leaving 12 bases between them. Germline V gene sequence: CDR1 SQVTM, CDR2 ANQGSEA. This CDR3 is CSVDGGGGEKLFF. The CDR3 DNA follows: TGCAGCGTTGACGGAGGGGGAGGTGAAAAACTGTTTTTT.